A single sample gave rise to the 22 T cell receptor beta chains below, sequenced in a study of regulatory T cells in long-lasting Graves disease. Time point here: persistent/refractory GD, antithyroid drugs over 5 years with positive TRAb. The authors made the TCR library using RNA they extracted from PBMCs. Libraries of TCR beta came from iRepertoire HTBI primers plus Arm-PCR of CDR3 regions. TCRdb analysed the multiplex PCR reads with MiXCR anew, one entry per CDR3 protein. Of roughly 400,000 distinct CDR3 sequences in the sample, around 20% were seen once. The sample consisted of peripheral blood mononuclear cells (PBMCs), taken when the disease was refractory, from a patient treated with antithyroid drugs. The receptors here all came from a female donor with Graves disease.

The table lists this clonotype with many counts. Its ends do not fully match the called genes, so a read error is possible. The chain is built from TRBV6-1 and TRBJ1-2; D unclear. The CDR3 contains 13 residues. Germline lookup yields CDR1 MNHNS and CDR2 SASEGT. The chain's CDR3 is CASRLSQYYDYTF. CDR3 nucleotide sequence: TGTGCCAGCAGGCTCAGCCAGTACTATGACTACACCTTC.

This clonotype was counted only a few times. The genes are TRBV29-1 and TRBJ1-2; tentatively, D is TRBD1 (5 bases). Germline V lookup: CDR1 SQVTM, CDR2 ANQGSEA. V was pared by 6 bases and J by 2 bases, with 16 bases between. The CDR3 extends over 14 amino acids. The CDR3 reads CSVQGREPNYGYTF. CDR3 nucleotides: TGCAGCGTCCAAGGCAGGGAACCCAACTATGGCTACACCTTC.

Details on this clonotype: This sequence may be a read error, since a much larger clone differs from it by one base. This chain connects TRBV10-3 to TRBJ2-5, with D maybe TRBD1 (6 bases). Germline values: CDR1 ENHRY, CDR2 SYGVKD. The length of the CDR3 is 14 residues. In DNA, the CDR3 is TGTGGCAGCAGCCCGGACAGCGCTTGGGAGACCCAGTACTTC. Encoded protein: CGSSPDSAWETQYF.

This clonotype has more than one count but fewer than ten. This chain links TRBV19 with TRBJ2-2; D unresolved. Germline assignment: CDR1 LNHDA and CDR2 SQIVND (reference sequence). This CDR3 region has 14 residues. Trimming left V 2 bases short and J 1 base short, with 5 bases between. CDR3 nucleotide sequence: TGTGCCAGTAGTATAACCGGGAACACCGGGGAGCTGTTTTTT. Its translation: CASSITGNTGELFF.

The sample holds many counts of this clonotype. The chain carries TRBV2 and TRBJ2-2; D may be TRBD1 (5 bases). CDR3 length: 15 residues. V was clipped by 6 bases and J by 4 bases, with 15 bases between them. In germline, CDR1 is SNHLY, CDR2 FYNNEI. CDR3 sequence reads: CASSGPQGATGELFF. The CDR3 DNA sequence: TGTGCCAGCAGCGGTCCTCAGGGCGCCACCGGGGAGCTGTTTTTT. Variable domain in full (rest from reference TRBV2 and TRBJ2-2): EPEVTQTPSHQVTQMGQEVILRCVPISNHLYFYWYRQILGQKVEFLVSFYNNEISEKSEIFDDQFSVERPDGSNFTLKIRSTKLEDSAMYFCASSGPQGATGELFFGEGSRLTVL.

This clonotype was detected ten times or more. The gene calls are TRBV27 and TRBJ2-7; D gene uncertain. This CDR3 region has 14 residues. Germline CDR1 reads MNHEY; CDR2 reads SMNVEV (reference sequence). The V and J ends lost 6 bases and 2 bases respectively, with 14 bases between them. For the CDR3, the DNA is TGTGCCAGCAGCCCGACCGTCCCCCCCTACGAGCAGTACTTC. Translating it yields CASSPTVPPYEQYF.

In this sample, this clonotype turned up many times. The chain couples TRBV2 to TRBJ2-2, with 11 nucleotides matching TRBD2. Germline V gene data show CDR1 as SNHLY and CDR2 as FYNNEI. The ends lost 7 bases at V and 8 bases at J; junction bases unmatched: 6. The CDR3 has 14 amino acids. DNA for the CDR3: TGTGCCAGCAATGTAGCGGGAGGGCCTGGGGAGCTGTTTTTT. It yields the protein CASNVAGGPGELFF.

This clonotype occurred many times. The CDR3 protein is CAISEGPRYGYTF. CDR3 nucleotide sequence: TGTGCCATCAGTGAGGGACCGCGCTATGGCTACACCTTC. The chain links TRBV10-3 to TRBJ1-2, with unresolved D. There are 13 residues in the CDR3. V lost 2 bases and J 4 bases, leaving 8 bases between the germline ends. The germline gives CDR1 ENHRY, CDR2 SYGVKD.

This clonotype was seen ten or more times. The chain joins TRBV6-5 to TRBJ1-2; 9 bases are shared with TRBD1. From germline, CDR1 is MNHEY and CDR2 SVGAGI. V dropped 2 bases and J dropped 7; count of bases not matched to a gene: 8. The CDR3 spans 15 residues. The CDR3 protein is CASSYGTGNFIGYTF. In nucleotides, the CDR3 is TGTGCCAGCAGTTACGGGACAGGGAATTTCATTGGCTACACCTTC.

V gene TRBV7-2 combines with J gene TRBJ2-7; a possible D gene is TRBD1 (6 bases). This CDR3 comprises 14 residues. Germline CDR1 is SGHTA and CDR2 is FQGNSA. With 5 bases removed from V and 2 bases from J, the gap between germline ends came to 13 bases. The CDR3 spells CASSARDKTYEQYF. For the CDR3, the DNA is TGTGCCAGCAGCGCCCGGGACAAAACCTACGAGCAGTACTTC.

This clonotype has a count of ten or more. This chain connects TRBV5-1 to TRBJ1-1; weak D call: TRBD1 (5 bases). V was clipped by 0 bases and J by 4 bases, with 13 bases between them. This CDR3 contains 15 residues. Germline lookup yields CDR1 SGHRS and CDR2 YFSETQ. In DNA form, the CDR3 reads TGCGCCAGCAGCTTGGCCTTAGGGGACTTCACTGAAGCTTTCTTT. Protein product: CASSLALGDFTEAFF.

Comments on this clonotype: A much larger clone sits a single nucleotide away, making a read error possible. J is TRBJ2-7 and V is TRBV13; D gene unclear. This CDR3 comprises 15 residues. Germline CDR1 PRHDT, CDR2 FYEKMQ (reference sequence). The DNA of the CDR3 is TGTGCCAGCAGCTTAGGAACGGCTCAGTCCTACGAGCATTACTTC. Protein sequence: CASSLGTAQSYEHYF.

This clonotype occurred a few times. The chain has TRBV6-2 or TRBV6-3 and TRBJ2-7, with 9 bases aligning to TRBD2. Germline V lookup: CDR1 MNHEY, CDR2 SVGEGT. This CDR3 comprises 17 residues. After removal of 2 bases from V and 0 bases from J, the junction contained 8 bases not matched to a gene. CDR3 coding DNA: TGTGCCAGCAGTTACCTGAAAAATAGCGGGAGCTCCTACGAGCAGTACTTC. Its translation is CASSYLKNSGSSYEQYF.

The chain carries TRBV6-2 or TRBV6-3 and TRBJ2-7; 9 nucleotides align to TRBD2. The germline V gene encodes CDR1 MNHEY and CDR2 SVGEGT. The CDR3 length is 15 residues. The J segment lost 6 bases and the V segment lost 5 bases, leaving 11 bases of the junction unmatched. The CDR3 DNA sequence: TGTGCCAGCAGTCCGAGGCGGACTAGCGTAGCCGAGCAGTACTTC. This codes for CASSPRRTSVAEQYF.

The chain recombines TRBV5-1 with TRBJ1-2, with D unresolved. Germline values: CDR1 SGHRS, CDR2 YFSETQ. The CDR3 has 13 amino acids. The V end lost 0 bases, the J end lost 7 bases, and 10 bases lay between the germline ends. CDR3 residues: CASSLGGSSGYTF. The CDR3 nucleotides are TGCGCCAGCAGCTTGGGGGGTTCGTCTGGCTACACCTTC.

This clonotype was seen ten or more times. The rearrangement joins TRBV7-9 to TRBJ2-7; D unclear. Per the germline V gene, CDR1 is SEHNR and CDR2 is FQNEAQ (reference sequence). V gave up 5 bases and J gave up 6 bases, with 20 bases separating them. The CDR3 runs to 15 residues. CDR3 amino acids: CASSLVVSTRGEQYF. CDR3 sequence (DNA): TGTGCCAGCAGCCTAGTCGTCTCTACACGTGGCGAGCAGTACTTC.

The chain couples TRBV6-2 or TRBV6-3 to TRBJ1-5; 7 bases are shared with TRBD1. Germline CDR1 and CDR2: MNHEY and SVGEGT. The CDR3 sequence is 12 residues long. Trimming took 6 bases from V and 8 from J; bases not matched to a gene: 4. The CDR3 bases are TGTGCCAGCAGCCCTCAGGGGGAGCCCCAGCATTTT. Its translation is CASSPQGEPQHF.

Many counts were recorded for this clonotype. The rearrangement links TRBV15 to TRBJ2-5; D remains unclear. CDR1 and CDR2 from the germline V gene are LNHNV and YYDKDF (reference sequence). CDR3 length: 15 residues. Trimming left V 1 base short and J 5 bases short, with 14 bases between. The CDR3 DNA sequence: TGTGCCACCAGCAGAGCCCCGCGAACCACCGAGACCCAGTACTTC. This sequence encodes CATSRAPRTTETQYF.

This clonotype turned up a few times. J is TRBJ1-2 and V is TRBV20-1; no clear D. Germline V gene data show CDR1 as DFQATT and CDR2 as SNEGSKA (reference sequence). The CDR3 has 11 residues. Trimming stripped 1 base from V and 7 bases from J, with 7 bases between. CDR3 amino acids: CSARAYSGYTF. As DNA, the CDR3 is TGCAGTGCTAGAGCCTATTCTGGCTACACCTTC.

This clonotype has a handful of counts. The chain carries TRBV11-2 and TRBJ2-2; 10 bases map to TRBD1. Germline trimming cut 5 bases from V and 6 bases from J; bases unmatched to any gene: 6. Germline loops: CDR1 SGHAT, CDR2 FQNNGV. This CDR3 is 15 amino acids long. CDR3 coding DNA: TGTGCCAGCAGCCCTGACAGGGGGCAAGCCGGGGAGCTGTTTTTT. Protein: CASSPDRGQAGELFF.

This clonotype was observed at least ten times. The rearrangement uses TRBV6-5 and TRBJ2-7; D is possibly TRBD1 or TRBD2 (5 bases each). This CDR3 has 15 residues. V dropped 4 bases and J dropped 4 bases, with 17 bases sitting between them. Germline V gives CDR1 MNHEY, CDR2 SVGAGI. The CDR3 DNA is TGTGCCAGCAGTTCCCGGGACCATCACTCTTACGAGCAGTACTTC. Translation: CASSSRDHHSYEQYF.

This clonotype appeared a few times. The V call is TRBV11-2, the J call TRBJ2-7; the D gene could be TRBD1 or TRBD2 (5 bases each). The V gene's germline CDR1 is SGHAT and CDR2 FQNNGV. Trimming cost V 2 bases and J 6 bases, with 14 bases left between them. The CDR3 has 14 amino acids. The CDR3 is CASSLWGTSAEQYF. The CDR3 DNA reads as TGTGCCAGCAGCTTATGGGGGACGTCCGCCGAGCAGTACTTC.